Listed below are T cell receptor beta chains from one sample, sequenced in a study of blood T cell repertoires in COVID-19. The method was immunoSEQ multiplex PCR; TCRdb's version includes in-frame clones alone and lacks a portion of them. Of roughly 330,000 clones in the sample, approximately 88% were seen once. Input material: peripheral blood. These receptors came from a woman aged 45-59 years with active or convalescent COVID-19. CDR3s leave out the opening cysteine and the closing phenylalanine or tryptophan. Fields, in order: V gene, J gene, CDR3 protein.

TRBV19	TRBJ2-7	ASRPTGTGSYEQY
TRBV6-5	TRBJ2-3	ASSYSNRGYTQY
TRBV11-2	TRBJ1-5	ASSLSGVEPQH
TRBV19	TRBJ2-2	ASSIVVLAVITGELF
TRBV11-2	TRBJ1-2	ASSLVRGGYT
TRBV4-3	TRBJ1-4	ASSQDRGAGGNEKLF
TRBV7-9	TRBJ2-1	ASSLGSGGAVNEQF
TRBV12-3/TRBV12-4	TRBJ2-7	ASSPTPLYEQY
TRBV3-1/TRBV3-2	TRBJ2-7	ASSQAGDSSYEQY
TRBV27	TRBJ1-1	ASSIMPLDVGGTEAF
TRBV30	TRBJ1-2	AWSQTGGSKSYGYT
TRBV30	TRBJ1-2	ASDRTGRPYGYT
TRBV2	TRBJ1-5	ASSDQGAIRGPQH
TRBV27	TRBJ2-3	ASSSDRSTDTQY
TRBV7-2	TRBJ2-7	ASSLGRQPSYEQY
TRBV5-1	TRBJ1-3	ASSQTAGGSGNTIY
TRBV4-3	TRBJ2-3	ASSSEGNTQY
TRBV4-3	TRBJ1-5	ASSQDLNQPQH
TRBV2	TRBJ1-2	ASRQTESYGYT
TRBV4-2	TRBJ2-6	ASRGGQGLPGANVLT
TRBV5-1	TRBJ2-3	ASSLGYGTGGRSSGSSDTQY
TRBV7-2	TRBJ2-7	ASSYGGEQY
TRBV6-5	TRBJ2-7	ASRRLARDTDEQY
TRBV2	TRBJ2-3	ASSRGGAYTQY
TRBV2	TRBJ1-5	ASSSQGYSNQPQH
TRBV3-1/TRBV3-2	TRBJ2-2	ASSLPGLAANTGELF
TRBV13	TRBJ1-3	ASSHKVGAGNTIY
TRBV28	TRBJ1-1	ASSGPGGAF
TRBV2	TRBJ1-1	ASSAGQGIAEAF
TRBV12-3/TRBV12-4	TRBJ2-1	ASSSGVNEQF
TRBV6-5	TRBJ2-2	ASRDRGRITGELF
TRBV7-2	TRBJ1-5	ASSLGQSNQPQH
TRBV11-2	TRBJ1-1	ASSLVLRNTEAF
TRBV28	TRBJ1-6	ASSPLNNSPLH
TRBV19	TRBJ2-7	ASSPRTSGAYEQY
TRBV19	TRBJ2-3	ASSIVANGRASSRDTQY
TRBV27	TRBJ1-1	ASSLRGRNTEAF
TRBV4-2	TRBJ1-1	ASSQDPGEITEAF
TRBV30	TRBJ2-1	AWSVRRPRSNEQF
TRBV30	TRBJ2-6	AWIVRQWDGGSSGANVLT
TRBV6-5	TRBJ1-6	ASNRLHSYNSPLH
TRBV5-4	TRBJ2-1	ASSLTSGGAWNEQF
TRBV7-2	TRBJ2-7	ASRIGQGGYEQY
TRBV7-3	TRBJ1-2	ASSLKGTGDYGYT
TRBV18	TRBJ2-7	ASSLDITVNEQY
TRBV4-1	TRBJ2-2	ASSRTYGVAGELF
TRBV3-1/TRBV3-2	TRBJ2-3	ASSPGAPDTQY
TRBV6-1	TRBJ2-2	ASSYRSDTGELF
TRBV4-1	TRBJ2-1	ASSQEGGYNEQF
TRBV13	TRBJ1-1	ASSSGRGVEAF
TRBV25-1	TRBJ1-1	ASSDLGQLNTEAF
TRBV3-1/TRBV3-2	TRBJ1-1	ASSRLRTGKGTEAF
TRBV6-6	TRBJ2-3	ASLGPEGADTQY
TRBV7-8	TRBJ2-1	ASSLSGGNEQF